The entry below describes one T cell receptor beta chain. The target antigen is unknown. This sample was taken from a study of T-cell reconstitution after alpha-beta-depleted transplantation in children. Overall study findings and caveats: The origin of alpha-beta T cells about two months after transplant was reportedly several hundred expanded graft clones. From newly produced T cells came most of the T-cell counts and diversity one year after transplant. Surviving thymic progenitors and recipient T cells were the source of high TCRbeta diversity at day 60 in some patients.

Germline lookup yields CDR1 MNHEY and CDR2 SMNVEV (reference sequence). The J segment lost 3 bases and the V segment lost 6 bases, leaving 17 bases of the junction unmatched. CDR3 length: 17 residues. Using unique molecular identifiers, the investigators prepared the TCRbeta library. Via MiXCR, TCRdb re-called the PCR reads, giving one row per CDR3 protein. Here the sample spans about 400,000 distinct CDR3 sequences, about 16% being singletons. The gene calls are TRBV27 and TRBJ2-7; 7 bases align to TRBD1. Sequencing was performed on PBMCs, mostly from graft donor cells, taken 360 days after TCRalphabeta/CD19-depleted stem cell transplant. The receptor was derived from a boy less than two years old who had a stem cell transplant for Wiskott-Aldrich syndrome, so the T cells may come from the graft donor. The DNA for the CDR3 is TGTGCCAGCAGCCCCGTACCAGGGACAGCAGCTGTCTACGAGCAGTACTTC. Protein: CASSPVPGTAAVYEQYF.